Listed here are 26 T cell receptor beta chains from one sample, sequenced in a study of regulatory T cells in long-lasting Graves disease. Indicated time point: persistent/refractory GD, antithyroid drugs over 5 years with positive TRAb. The TCR library was made from RNA that had been extracted from PBMCs in TRIzol. According to the study, TCR beta libraries were built with iRepertoire HTBI primers and CDR3-region Arm-PCR. TCRdb reprocessed the multiplex PCR reads with MiXCR, giving one entry per CDR3 protein. The repertoire consists of around 430,000 distinct CDR3 sequences, with 22% occurring once and the leading ten covering around 12%. The sequences come from peripheral blood mononuclear cells (PBMCs), collected when the disease was refractory, from a patient treated with antithyroid drugs. The receptor source for this set is a female donor with Graves disease.

The J gene is TRBJ2-2, the V gene TRBV3-1; a possible D gene is TRBD2 (6 bases). Trimming stripped 7 bases from V and 4 bases from J, with 16 bases between. Germline lookup yields CDR1 LGHDT and CDR2 YNNKEL (reference sequence). This CDR3 is 15 amino acids long. The CDR3 DNA follows: TGTGCCAGCACCCACAGCACCGGGGGCACCGGGGAGCTGTTTTTT. Amino acids: CASTHSTGGTGELFF. Full variable domain (missing parts from reference TRBV3-1 and TRBJ2-2): DTAVSQTPKYLVTQMGNDKSIKCEQNLGHDTMYWYKQDSKKFLKIMFSYNNKELIINETVPNRFSPKSPDKAHLNLHINSLELGDSAVYFCASTHSTGGTGELFFGEGSRLTVL.

To note about this clonotype: At one end the junction does not follow the germline gene, possibly because of a read error. This chain links TRBV3-1 with TRBJ1-3; tentatively, D is TRBD1 (6 bases). Per germline, CDR1 LGHDT and CDR2 YNNKEL (reference sequence). This CDR3 contains 14 residues. CDR3: CASNQQGAGNTIYF. The DNA of the CDR3 is TGTGCCAGCAACCAACAGGGAGCTGGAAACACCATATATTTT. The full variable domain, in which reference TRBV3-1 and TRBJ1-3 provide the parts outside the CDR3, is DTAVSQTPKYLVTQMGNDKSIKCEQNLGHDTMYWYKQDSKKFLKIMFSYNNKELIINETVPNRFSPKSPDKAHLNLHINSLELGDSAVYFCASNQQGAGNTIYFGEGSWLTVV.

Concerning this clonotype itself: As the CDR3 is not closed by the conserved phenylalanine or tryptophan, this likely results from a read error. The chain links TRBV28 to TRBJ1-5; TRBD1 agrees at 9 bases. The CDR3 contains 19 residues. V lost 6 bases, J lost 0 bases, and 15 bases stayed unmatched. The germline CDR1 and CDR2 sequences are MDHEN and SYDVKM. Here the CDR3 reads CASRLWDRARVYSNQPQHL. CDR3 bases: TGTGCCAGCAGATTGTGGGACAGGGCGCGGGTTTATAGCAATCAGCCCCAGCATCTT.

The J gene is TRBJ1-3, the V gene TRBV12-3 or TRBV12-4; D gene uncertain. V lost 5 bases, J lost 0 bases, and 2 bases lay in between. The length of the CDR3 is 12 residues. CDR3 DNA sequence: TGTGCCAGCAGTGACTCTGGAAACACCATATATTTT. It translates to CASSDSGNTIYF.

This clonotype was detected a few times. The genes are TRBV19 and TRBJ2-1, with no clear D. V dropped 1 base and J dropped 6 bases, with 7 bases sitting between them. The CDR3 runs to 13 residues. Germline values: CDR1 LNHDA, CDR2 SQIVND (reference sequence). CDR3 DNA sequence: TGTGCCAGTAGTATAGCCCCGGGCAATGAGCAGTTCTTC. Its translation: CASSIAPGNEQFF.

The table lists this clonotype with a few counts. V gene TRBV6-5 combines with J gene TRBJ2-2; no reliable D call. The CDR3 length is 16 residues. V was shortened by 2 bases and J by 1 base, with 11 bases between the two germline ends. Per germline, CDR1 MNHEY and CDR2 SVGAGI. CDR3 residues: CASSYTASRNTGELFF. For the CDR3, the DNA is TGTGCCAGCAGTTACACGGCTAGTAGGAACACCGGGGAGCTGTTTTTT.

This clonotype was seen many times. This sequence joins TRBV6-5 and TRBJ1-2, with D tentatively TRBD1 (5 bases). This CDR3 comprises 14 residues. Trimming removed 0 bases at V and 3 bases at J, with 8 bases between. Germline V gives CDR1 MNHEY, CDR2 SVGAGI. CDR3 residues: CASSYSDTDYGYTF. The CDR3 nucleotides are TGTGCCAGCAGTTACTCGGACACGGACTATGGCTACACCTTC.

This clonotype was seen many times. J is TRBJ2-5 and V is TRBV2, with 10 bases matching TRBD2. CDR1 and CDR2 (germline): SNHLY, FYNNEI. The CDR3 has 14 amino acids. V lost 7 bases and J lost 5; bases outside the gene matches: 7. The CDR3, as DNA: TGTGCCAGCAAAGGGCAGCGGGAGGGCGAGACCCAGTACTTC. It translates to CASKGQREGETQYF.

In this sample, this clonotype turned up a few times. The chain couples TRBV20-1 to TRBJ2-2, with no clear D. This CDR3 spans 12 amino acids. The V end lost 1 base, the J end lost 3 bases, and 3 bases lay between the germline ends. CDR1 and CDR2 (germline): DFQATT, SNEGSKA (reference sequence). The CDR3 loop reads CSARVDTGELFF. CDR3 DNA: TGCAGTGCTAGAGTTGACACCGGGGAGCTGTTTTTT.

This clonotype was counted at least ten times. The genes are TRBV3-2 and TRBJ2-7; the table's D call, TRBD1, was not checked against the DNA. TRBV3-2 is an annotated pseudogene. This CDR3 is built from 10 residues. CDR3 nucleotide sequence: TGTGCCAGCGGTGGACAGGGTCAGTACTTC. This codes for CASGGQGQYF.

This clonotype was counted ten times or more. The DNA of the CDR3 is TGTGCCAGCGATAGCGGCGGAGGGCTTACTGAAGCTTTCTTT. This gives the protein CASDSGGGLTEAFF. V is TRBV28 and J is TRBJ1-1; D is unclear. V lost 8 bases and J lost 5, with 18 bases in between. Germline lookup yields CDR1 MDHEN and CDR2 SYDVKM. The CDR3 consists of 14 residues.

This clonotype was counted at least ten times. The chain employs TRBV28 and TRBJ2-5; 12 bases agree with TRBD2. Germline V gives CDR1 MDHEN, CDR2 SYDVKM. V gave up 6 bases and J gave up 1 base; unmatched junction bases: 6. The CDR3 length is 16 residues. The CDR3 region is CASRAPGLAGQETQYF. CDR3 nucleotide sequence: TGTGCCAGCAGGGCCCCGGGACTAGCGGGCCAAGAGACCCAGTACTTC.

This clonotype occurred many times. The V and J genes are TRBV6-5 and TRBJ1-4; 7 nucleotides match TRBD1. Unmatched junction bases numbered 9, after V lost 3 bases and J lost 8 bases. The germline gives CDR1 MNHEY, CDR2 SVGAGI. The length of the CDR3 is 15 residues. CDR3 in DNA: TGTGCCAGCAGTTATGCCCAGTCACAGGGGGAAAAACTGTTTTTT. Translation: CASSYAQSQGEKLFF.

The CDR3 DNA reads as TGCAGTGCTGAGGTGGGGGCTCAGCCCCAGCATTTT. Translating it yields CSAEVGAQPQHF. The genes are TRBV20-1 and TRBJ1-5; a weak D match, TRBD1 (6 bases). The V end was cut by 5 bases, the J end by 6 bases, with 11 bases between. Germline V CDR1 and CDR2: DFQATT, SNEGSKA (reference sequence). The CDR3 covers 12 residues.

This clonotype was counted a few times. Given a far larger clone just one base away, this is likely a sequencing read error. For the CDR3, the DNA is TGTGCCAGCAGTGAAAGGGGGGACACTGAAGCTTTCTTT. Translated, it gives CASSERGDTEAFF. The chain employs TRBV6-2 or TRBV6-3 and TRBJ1-1, with D possibly being TRBD1 (6 bases). CDR1 is MNHEY, CDR2 SVGEGT, per germline. Trimming shortened V by 5 bases and J by 3 bases, and 10 bases separated the two germline ends. CDR3 length: 13 amino acids.

This clonotype occurred many times. V gene TRBV12-3 or TRBV12-4 combines with J gene TRBJ1-5; the D is unclear. V shed 3 bases and J shed 5 bases, with 5 bases lying between them. The CDR3 length is 12 residues. CDR3: CASSFVDQPQHF. For the CDR3, the DNA is TGTGCCAGCAGTTTTGTGGATCAGCCCCAGCATTTT.

At least ten counts were recorded for this clonotype. V and J are TRBV2 and TRBJ1-5, with 7 positions matching TRBD1. Germline-derived CDR1 and CDR2 are SNHLY and FYNNEI. V shed 4 bases and J 2 bases; nucleotides not matched to a gene: 8. The length of the CDR3 is 16 residues. CDR3 sequence reads: CASSGRGLKGNQPQHF. The CDR3 coding sequence is TGTGCCAGCAGTGGTAGGGGGCTGAAGGGCAATCAGCCCCAGCATTTT.

In this sample, this clonotype turned up a few times. The V and J genes are TRBV10-3 and TRBJ2-2; D possibly corresponds to TRBD1 (7 bases). Trimming left V 9 bases short and J 7 bases short, with 15 bases between. The CDR3 runs to 13 residues. Germline V lookup: CDR1 ENHRY, CDR2 SYGVKD. The CDR3 region is CAIRQGGDGELFF. In DNA, the CDR3 is TGTGCCATAAGACAGGGAGGCGACGGGGAGCTGTTTTTT.

The gene calls are TRBV12-3 or TRBV12-4 and TRBJ2-7; 9 nucleotides agree with TRBD2. The CDR3 consists of 17 residues. Trimming at V came to 4 bases and at J to 4 bases, leaving 14 bases not matched to a gene. The CDR3 DNA reads as TGTGCCAGCAGTTACTTGGGCCGTCGGAGCGGGAGGTACGAGCAGTACTTC. Protein product: CASSYLGRRSGRYEQYF.

There are many counts of this clonotype. The chain couples TRBV6-1 to TRBJ2-7, with a possible D match to TRBD2 (5 bases). Germline V gene sequence: CDR1 MNHNS, CDR2 SASEGT. V dropped 6 bases and J dropped 4 bases, with 10 bases sitting between them. This CDR3 has 12 amino acids. The CDR3 bases are TGTGCCAGCAGCCATGACTATTACGAGCAGTACTTC. Its protein is CASSHDYYEQYF.

This clonotype was seen a handful of times. This may come from a read error, since a much larger clone is one base off. This chain joins TRBV7-8 and TRBJ1-5; D ambiguous. Germline-derived CDR1 and CDR2 are SGHVS and FQNEAQ. The CDR3 extends over 13 amino acids. The germline V and J ends were trimmed by 1 base and 5 bases, with 6 bases remaining between them. CDR3 DNA sequence: TGTGCCAGCAGCTTAGATGGGCATCAGCCCCAGCATTTT. Protein product: CASSLDGHQPQHF.

This chain uses TRBV7-2 with TRBJ2-7; TRBD1 agrees at 7 bases. With 4 bases clipped from V and 3 bases from J, the junction kept 6 bases outside the gene matches. The CDR3 has 14 residues. Germline V gives CDR1 SGHTA, CDR2 FQGNSA. CDR3 amino acids: CASSSRGKNYEQYF. CDR3 in DNA: TGTGCCAGCAGCTCCAGGGGGAAAAACTACGAGCAGTACTTC.

This clonotype was picked up many times. The rearrangement links TRBV7-8 to TRBJ2-7; 7 bases are shared with TRBD1. The CDR3 runs to 15 residues. Germline CDR1 and CDR2: SGHVS and FQNEAQ. V lost 5 bases to trimming and J lost 2 bases; unmatched junction nucleotides: 9. The DNA of the CDR3 is TGTGCCAGCAGCCAACGGCGACAGGGCCCCTACGAGCAGTACTTC. It encodes CASSQRRQGPYEQYF.

This clonotype was counted at least ten times. At one of its ends the junction is not consistent with the germline gene, which may arise from a read error. The V gene is TRBV7-7, the J gene TRBJ2-5, with D possibly matching TRBD1 (7 bases). Germline-derived CDR1 and CDR2 are SSHAT and FNYEAQ (reference sequence). The CDR3 length is 16 residues. The DNA for the CDR3 is TGTGCTAGCAGCCCAGGGGGGCAGTGGAACCAAGAGACCCAGTACTTC. Its translation is CASSPGGQWNQETQYF.

In regard to this clonotype: A junction boundary mismatches the germline segment, possibly from a read error. The chain joins TRBV6-9 to TRBJ1-4; no clear D gene. In germline, CDR1 is MNHGY, CDR2 SVAAGI. CDR3 length equals 14 residues. CDR3 DNA sequence: TGTGCCAGCAGGAGACCAGGTTGGAGGGAAAAGCTGTTTTTT. Protein product: CASRRPGWREKLFF.

The sample holds one count of this clonotype. The chain combines TRBV18 with TRBJ2-5; D gene ambiguous. The DNA end is more similar to TRBJ2-7, so the J call may be wrong. The CDR3 runs 16 residues. The germline V gene encodes CDR1 KGHSH and CDR2 LQKENI. The DNA of the CDR3 is TGTGCCAGCTCACCACCCGGGCGACCTAGGTCCTACGAGCAGTACTTC. Translating it yields CASSPPGRPRSYEQYF.